This T cell receptor (beta chain) was captured in a study of CD8 T cells in Susac syndrome. Random hexamers were used to reverse transcribe the RNA input (roughly 0.5 to 1 ug). TCRdb called the immunoSEQ multiplex PCR reads again in MiXCR, with one record for every CDR3 protein. The sample lists about 180,000 distinct CDR3 sequences, 95% seen once, with about 0.16% in the top ten. The sequenced target, TCR beta, came from blood CD8+ and CD4+ T cells. It was negative isolation that provided the CD8+ and CD4+ T cells, whereas TEMRA cells were enriched by FACS. The CDR3 has 13 amino acids. Germline V lookup: CDR1 SNHLY, CDR2 FYNNEI. V lost 8 bases, J lost 6 bases, and 14 bases lay in between.

The sequence was obtained from a human donor with multiple sclerosis. The chain joins TRBV2 to TRBJ2-1; D call uncertain. Specimen: CD8+ T cells from PBMCs. The CDR3 coding sequence is TGTGCCAGCCGATCGGCCCGCCTCAATGAGCAGTTCTTC. It specifies CASRSARLNEQFF.